Presented here are 27 T cell receptor beta chains from one specimen sequenced in a study of T cell responses to AZD1222 COVID-19 vaccine. The method was immunoSEQ multiplex PCR; TCRdb's version includes in-frame clones alone and lacks a portion of them. The sample consists of approximately 160,000 clones, 75% to 95% of them appearing once. This specimen was peripheral blood, taken on day 0 of AZD1222 vaccination. All receptors derive from an adult in good health.

The chain carries TRBV11-2 and TRBJ2-1; D remains unclear. V dropped 5 bases and J dropped 4 bases, with 12 bases sitting between them. Germline lookup yields CDR1 SGHAT and CDR2 FQNNGV. This CDR3 has 14 amino acids. The CDR3 region has the DNA TGTGCCAGCAGCCCCGCTTCAGCATACAATGAGCAGTTCTTC. Residues: CASSPASAYNEQFF.

The CDR3 protein is CASSSYEQYF. Written as DNA, the CDR3 is TGTGCCAGCAGCTCCTACGAGCAGTACTTC. The chain uses TRBV2 and TRBJ2-7; D ambiguous. The germline gives CDR1 SNHLY, CDR2 FYNNEI. Deletions cut 6 bases from V and 0 bases from J, with 0 bases between. The CDR3 is 10 residues long.

This chain joins TRBV6-5 and TRBJ1-6; 10 bases agree with TRBD1. V shed 6 bases, J shed 9 bases, and the junction held 8 bases outside the gene matches. Germline V lookup: CDR1 MNHEY, CDR2 SVGAGI. This CDR3 is built from 15 residues. Here the CDR3 reads CASRLDRGRSSPLHF. In DNA, the CDR3 is TGTGCCAGCAGACTTGACAGGGGGCGCAGTTCACCCCTCCACTTT.

CDR3 amino acids: CASSPRGSYNEQFF. The CDR3 coding sequence is TGTGCCAGCAGCCCCCGCGGTTCCTACAATGAGCAGTTCTTC. The chain employs TRBV7-3 and TRBJ2-1; D is unresolved. With 5 bases removed from V and 1 base from J, the gap between germline ends came to 9 bases. The CDR3 spans 14 residues. Germline lookup yields CDR1 SGHTA and CDR2 FQGTGA.

This clone was seen a single time. CDR3 protein: CASSTIQGLGNTIYF. The CDR3 nucleotides are TGTGCCAGCAGCACAATACAGGGTTTGGGAAACACCATATATTTT. V and J are TRBV11-2 and TRBJ1-3, with D possibly matching TRBD1 (6 bases). Per germline, CDR1 SGHAT and CDR2 FQNNGV. The CDR3 is made up of 15 amino acids. Trimming took 5 bases from V and 4 from J, leaving 15 bases between them.

The chain is built from TRBV5-6 and TRBJ2-7, with a weak D call TRBD1 (6 bases). Trimming shortened V by 0 bases and J by 8 bases, and 12 bases separated the two germline ends. CDR1 is SGHDT, CDR2 YYEEEE, per germline. This CDR3 comprises 13 residues. CDR3: CASSLEARGQQYF. CDR3 bases: TGTGCCAGCAGCTTGGAGGCCAGGGGACAGCAGTACTTC.

This chain uses TRBV30 with TRBJ1-6; the match to TRBD1 covers 12 bases. The junction had 4 bases not matched to a gene; V was cut back by 0 bases and J by 7 bases. The CDR3 runs to 16 residues. Germline V CDR1 and CDR2: GTSNPN, SVGIG (reference sequence). CDR3 DNA sequence: TGTGCCTGGAGTGTGGGACAGGGGGCGGAAAATTCACCCCTCCACTTT. Translating it yields CAWSVGQGAENSPLHF.

This sequence joins TRBV28 and TRBJ2-1; 10 bases align to TRBD2. The CDR3 runs to 15 residues. J was trimmed by 6 bases and V by 2 bases; bases with no gene match: 4. Germline V CDR1 and CDR2: MDHEN, SYDVKM. CDR3 loop: CASSLGGTSANEQFF. The CDR3 coding sequence is TGTGCCAGCAGTTTAGGGGGGACTAGCGCCAATGAGCAGTTCTTC.

The chain couples TRBV19 to TRBJ2-7, with no clear D. Trimming removed 9 bases at V and 5 bases at J, with 11 bases between. The CDR3 loop spans 11 amino acids. The germline V gene encodes CDR1 LNHDA and CDR2 SQIVND (reference sequence). CDR3 coding DNA: TGTGCCAGCCGTAGTGGCGACGAGCAGTACTTC. It yields the protein CASRSGDEQYF.

The chain has TRBV6-1 and TRBJ1-5; D is unresolved. Germline CDR1 reads MNHNS; CDR2 reads SASEGT. V dropped 3 bases and J dropped 3 bases, with 9 bases sitting between them. The CDR3 has 14 residues. The CDR3 nucleotides read TGTGCCAGCAGTGACCTGACACTCAATCAGCCCCAGCATTTT. Its protein is CASSDLTLNQPQHF.

CDR3 in amino acids: CASSLTRDQPQHF. Here the CDR3 DNA reads TGTGCCAGCAGCTTGACGAGGGACCAGCCCCAGCATTTT. This chain joins TRBV7-2 and TRBJ1-5; tentative D call: TRBD1 (5 bases). Germline CDR1 and CDR2: SGHTA and FQGNSA. CDR3 length: 13 residues. V was cut by 3 bases and J by 7 bases, with 10 bases left in between.

The V call is TRBV2, the J call TRBJ2-7; D call uncertain. Trimming took off 6 bases at V and 5 bases at J, with 11 bases between the two ends. CDR3 length equals 12 residues. Germline values: CDR1 SNHLY, CDR2 FYNNEI. DNA of the CDR3: TGTGCCAGCAGCGGATTCCGGCACGAGCAGTACTTC. It translates to CASSGFRHEQYF. Variable domain in full (rest from reference TRBV2 and TRBJ2-7): EPEVTQTPSHQVTQMGQEVILRCVPISNHLYFYWYRQILGQKVEFLVSFYNNEISEKSEIFDDQFSVERPDGSNFTLKIRSTKLEDSAMYFCASSGFRHEQYFGPGTRLTVT.

V is TRBV5-4 and J is TRBJ2-7, with D maybe TRBD2 (6 bases). The CDR3 sequence is 16 residues long. The germline CDR1 and CDR2 sequences are SGHNT and YYREEE (reference sequence). V was trimmed by 4 bases and J by 6 bases, leaving 23 bases between them. CDR3 coding DNA: TGTGCCAGCAGCCCCTTGAACGCGGGACTCGCGCGCGAGCAGTACTTC. Translation gives CASSPLNAGLAREQYF.

This rearrangement joins TRBV4-1 to TRBJ2-7; TRBD1 agrees at 10 bases. CDR1 is MGHRA and CDR2 is YSYEKL in the germline V gene. The trim removed 3 bases at V and 6 bases at J, leaving 5 bases unmatched. This CDR3 is built from 14 residues. The CDR3 sequence: CASSHSDRGVEQYF. The CDR3 DNA reads TGCGCCAGCAGCCACTCGGACAGGGGGGTCGAGCAGTACTTC.

This sequence joins TRBV28 and TRBJ1-2; 7 bases are a match to TRBD1. The junction had 11 bases not matched to a gene; V was cut back by 2 bases and J by 8 bases. Germline V gene sequence: CDR1 MDHEN, CDR2 SYDVKM. The CDR3 is made up of 15 amino acids. The DNA for the CDR3 is TGTGCCAGCAGTTTACGCCGTAGGGGGCCTTGGGGCTACACCTTC. Translation gives CASSLRRRGPWGYTF.

The rearrangement joins TRBV4-2 to TRBJ2-7, with 7 bases fitting TRBD2. CDR1 and CDR2 (germline): LGHNA, YNFKEQ. The length of the CDR3 is 16 residues. V shed 0 bases, J shed 0 bases, and the junction held 5 bases outside the gene matches. CDR3 sequence: CASSQDLLAGSYEQYF. The CDR3 region has the DNA TGTGCCAGCAGCCAAGATCTTTTAGCGGGCTCCTACGAGCAGTACTTC.

V gene TRBV10-3 combines with J gene TRBJ1-2; 9 nucleotides align to TRBD1. CDR3 size: 16 residues. The germline gives CDR1 ENHRY, CDR2 SYGVKD. J gave up 1 base and V 2 bases, and 5 bases lay outside the gene matches. CDR3 protein: CAISEGQGKNNYGYTF. CDR3 nucleotide sequence: TGTGCCATCAGTGAGGGACAGGGGAAGAATAACTATGGCTACACCTTC.

J is TRBJ2-1 and V is TRBV9; 8 bases align to TRBD2. V shed 2 bases, J shed 0 bases, and the junction held 7 bases outside the gene matches. There are 17 residues in the CDR3. Germline lookup yields CDR1 SGDLS and CDR2 YYNGEE. CDR3 loop: CASSVSRAGGSYNEQFF. The DNA of the CDR3 is TGTGCCAGCAGCGTCAGTCGGGCGGGAGGCTCCTACAATGAGCAGTTCTTC. Drawing the rest from reference TRBV9 and TRBJ2-1, the complete variable domain is DSGVTQTPKHLITATGQRVTLRCSPRSGDLSVYWYQQSLDQGLQFLIQYYNGEERAKGNILERFSAQQFPDLHSELNLSSLELGDSALYFCASSVSRAGGSYNEQFFGPGTRLTVL.

The CDR3 protein is CASSLTTSPSYEQYF. For the CDR3, the DNA is TGTGCCAGCAGCCTAACGACTAGCCCCTCCTACGAGCAGTACTTC. The chain has TRBV9 and TRBJ2-7; 7 bases line up with TRBD2. This CDR3 has 15 residues. J was trimmed by 0 bases and V by 4 bases; bases with no gene match: 7. Germline V gene data show CDR1 as SGDLS and CDR2 as YYNGEE.

V and J are TRBV28 and TRBJ1-2; a weak D match, TRBD1 (5 bases). Trimming removed 1 base from V and 7 bases from J, with 19 bases in between. The CDR3 runs 16 residues. Per the germline V gene, CDR1 is MDHEN and CDR2 is SYDVKM. CDR3 sequence: CASSLYQGRDSGGYTF. CDR3 nucleotide sequence: TGTGCCAGCAGTTTATACCAGGGAAGGGATTCTGGTGGCTACACCTTC.

This sequence joins TRBV23-1 and TRBJ1-1, with D possibly being TRBD1 (5 bases). TRBV23-1 is filed as an ORF, its function uncertain. The V end lost 10 bases, the J end lost 3 bases, and 15 bases lay between the germline ends. The length of the CDR3 is 13 residues. The CDR3 DNA reads TGCGCCATTCCGCATAGAGGGGACACTGAAGCTTTCTTT. This gives the protein CAIPHRGDTEAFF.

The chain recombines TRBV28 with TRBJ1-2; maybe TRBD1 (5 bases). Germline-derived CDR1 and CDR2 are MDHEN and SYDVKM. Between the trimmed V and J ends, which lost 6 bases and 0 bases, there was a span of 20 bases. The CDR3 covers 17 residues. The CDR3, as DNA: TGTGCCAGCAGCCCTGCCGGGGCAGATGGGCCTAACTATGGCTACACCTTC. As protein: CASSPAGADGPNYGYTF.

This rearrangement joins TRBV6-2 or TRBV6-3 to TRBJ1-2; TRBD1 might be the D (5 bases). Germline V gene data show CDR1 as MNHEY and CDR2 as SVGEGT. V was trimmed by 6 bases and J by 0 bases, leaving 20 bases between them. This CDR3 has 17 amino acids. The CDR3 region is CASSGIPGRSSNYGYTF. CDR3 DNA: TGTGCCAGCAGCGGAATTCCGGGACGGTCTTCTAACTATGGCTACACCTTC.

This chain connects TRBV2 to TRBJ1-2; no reliable D call. V was pared by 2 bases and J by 4 bases, with 20 bases between. The CDR3 consists of 17 residues. Germline V gene data show CDR1 as SNHLY and CDR2 as FYNNEI. The CDR3 is CASSESRAAETSYGYTF. As DNA, the CDR3 is TGTGCCAGCAGTGAAAGTAGGGCGGCCGAGACTTCCTATGGCTACACCTTC. Drawing the rest from reference TRBV2 and TRBJ1-2, the complete variable domain is EPEVTQTPSHQVTQMGQEVILRCVPISNHLYFYWYRQILGQKVEFLVSFYNNEISEKSEIFDDQFSVERPDGSNFTLKIRSTKLEDSAMYFCASSESRAAETSYGYTFGSGTRLTVV.

The chain employs TRBV7-3 and TRBJ2-3; the D gene is possibly TRBD1 (6 bases). CDR1 and CDR2 (germline): SGHTA, FQGTGA. This CDR3 spans 16 amino acids. Between the trimmed V and J ends, which lost 2 bases and 2 bases, there was a span of 14 bases. The CDR3 protein is CASSLSGRGHTDTQYF. The CDR3 DNA reads as TGTGCCAGCAGCTTATCAGGCAGGGGCCACACAGATACGCAGTATTTT.

The rearrangement joins TRBV15 to TRBJ1-2; perhaps TRBD1 as D (5 bases). This CDR3 has 18 residues. Germline-derived CDR1 and CDR2 are LNHNV and YYDKDF (reference sequence). Between the trimmed V and J ends, which lost 0 bases and 6 bases, there was a span of 23 bases. The CDR3 DNA reads TGTGCCACCAGCAGAGAGCTGGTCCGTCCAGGGAAGGAGAATGGCTACACCTTC. It codes for CATSRELVRPGKENGYTF.

The chain joins TRBV18 to TRBJ2-5; D might be TRBD1 (7 bases). CDR3 length: 16 residues. Trimming cost V 0 bases and J 5 bases, with 16 bases left between them. Germline V CDR1 and CDR2: KGHSH, LQKENI. This CDR3 is CASSPPASAGGETQYF. DNA for the CDR3: TGTGCCAGCTCACCACCGGCGTCAGCAGGGGGGGAGACCCAGTACTTC.